Listed below are T cell receptor beta chains from one sample, sequenced in a study of blood T cell repertoires in COVID-19. Generated by immunoSEQ multiplex PCR, the TCRdb table keeps only in-frame clones and is missing some. The data show a few hundred thousand clones, about nine tenths seen once. Sequencing was done on a sample of PBMCs or T cells enriched from blood (not recorded which). The receptors were gathered from a woman between 18 and 29 years old who had recovered from COVID-19. CDR3s include the opening cysteine and the closing phenylalanine or tryptophan. The order of the fields is V gene, CDR3 protein.

V gene: TRBV7-9
CDR3 protein: CASSLTGYEQYF

V gene: TRBV5-4
CDR3 protein: CASSFPGRGWYNEQFF

V gene: TRBV27
CDR3 protein: CASSFSKGAISYEQYF

V gene: TRBV4-1
CDR3 protein: CASSQEGQGILNTEAFF

V gene: TRBV19
CDR3 protein: CASSGPGQGITGYTF

V gene: TRBV6-5
CDR3 protein: CASGLARYNEQFF

V gene: TRBV4-2
CDR3 protein: CASSQEEGSGAMGGQYF

V gene: TRBV5-4
CDR3 protein: CASSLDREGTEAFF

V gene: TRBV29-1
CDR3 protein: CSVLPGTGENIQYF

V gene: TRBV9
CDR3 protein: CASSVRGLAGAVEETQYF

V gene: TRBV28
CDR3 protein: CASSDPSGGAWFF

V gene: TRBV6-1
CDR3 protein: CASSEGQGRVEQYF

V gene: TRBV9
CDR3 protein: CASSVDDGNYGYTF

V gene: TRBV5-1
CDR3 protein: CASSLGLAAAGETQYF

V gene: TRBV28
CDR3 protein: CASSLSLTSVTSTDTQYF

V gene: TRBV2
CDR3 protein: CASSRVGGAFF

V gene: TRBV19
CDR3 protein: CASTPGGQGSKGYTF

V gene: TRBV28
CDR3 protein: CASSLPGGYDSNQPQHF

V gene: TRBV3-1/TRBV3-2
CDR3 protein: CASSPHRAGADTQYF

V gene: TRBV6-5
CDR3 protein: CASSYSRQGAASVYF

V gene: TRBV4-1
CDR3 protein: CASSQGLAGTGELFF

V gene: TRBV7-9
CDR3 protein: CASSLVGTGLNTEAFF

V gene: TRBV5-1
CDR3 protein: CASSFGSSGREGLAKNIQYF

V gene: TRBV7-6
CDR3 protein: CASSLGSLAGYSYNEQFF

V gene: TRBV6-6
CDR3 protein: CASSYRENSPLHF

V gene: TRBV2
CDR3 protein: CASSDLGTGGDEQYF

V gene: TRBV27
CDR3 protein: CASSPDIAKNIQYF

V gene: TRBV28
CDR3 protein: CASSTTRGAKNIQYF

V gene: TRBV27
CDR3 protein: CASQVGVRSTEAFF

V gene: TRBV4-1
CDR3 protein: CASSEWVATSTDTQYF

V gene: TRBV5-5
CDR3 protein: CASSGTGSGANVLTF

V gene: TRBV28
CDR3 protein: CASSLLTGQGAYEQYF

V gene: TRBV7-9
CDR3 protein: CASSPREGEETQYF

V gene: TRBV28
CDR3 protein: CASSEPTGDGYTF

V gene: TRBV2
CDR3 protein: CASSEARFSGANVLTF

V gene: TRBV30
CDR3 protein: CAWSFQTSGGAYEQFF

V gene: TRBV30
CDR3 protein: CAWPGTGGSGNTIYF

V gene: TRBV7-8
CDR3 protein: CASSYDGTSGYEQYF

V gene: TRBV2
CDR3 protein: CASSRTVYGYTF

V gene: TRBV7-3
CDR3 protein: CASSLGLAGGTDTQYF

V gene: TRBV18
CDR3 protein: CASSPRGGANTGELFF

V gene: TRBV5-1
CDR3 protein: CASSLLAGVPGELFF

V gene: TRBV28
CDR3 protein: CASRTPTKLGQPQHF